These 22 T cell receptor beta chains were all obtained from the same sample, sequenced in a study of OX40 agonist ivuxolimab in advanced cancers. Using immunoSEQ multiplex PCR, the repertoire was profiled, and TCRdb retains in-frame clones only, with some absent. The sample lists 70,000 to 95,000 clones; 90% to 95% were seen once. Source: CD4+ or CD8+ T cells sorted from blood, taken in a trial of the OX40 agonist ivuxolimab. The receptors were gathered from an adult with an advanced solid tumor such as melanoma, head and neck, liver or kidney cancer.

The chain joins TRBV9 to TRBJ2-3; D assignment may be TRBD1 or TRBD2 (6 bases each). Germline loops: CDR1 SGDLS, CDR2 YYNGEE. V shed 0 bases and J shed 1 base, with 9 bases lying between them. This CDR3 comprises 15 residues. DNA of the CDR3: TGTGCCAGCAGCGTAGGGGGGGCTCGCACAGATACGCAGTATTTT. Its protein product is CASSVGGARTDTQYF.

The chain uses TRBV18 and TRBJ1-6; TRBD1 aligns across 8 bases. In germline, CDR1 is KGHSH, CDR2 LQKENI. The CDR3 totals 16 residues. Trimming removed 2 bases from V and 9 bases from J; junction bases left unmatched: 9. CDR3: CASSPLDRANSSPLHF. CDR3 DNA: TGTGCCAGCTCACCATTGGACAGGGCCAATAGTTCACCCCTCCACTTT.

The V and J genes are TRBV30 and TRBJ1-1; tentatively, D is TRBD1 (5 bases). Germline lookup yields CDR1 GTSNPN and CDR2 SVGIG (reference sequence). The CDR3 covers 13 residues. V was trimmed by 2 bases and J by 4 bases, leaving 11 bases between them. Here the CDR3 DNA reads TGTGCCTGGAGTCGGGGGGGGGTCACTGAAGCTTTCTTT. Translated: CAWSRGGVTEAFF.

The gene calls are TRBV2 and TRBJ1-4; D gene unclear. Germline V gene lookup returns CDR1 SNHLY and CDR2 FYNNEI. This CDR3 is built from 11 residues. V gave up 7 bases and J gave up 6 bases, with 6 bases separating them. As DNA, the CDR3 is TGTGCCAGCAAAGTATATGAAAAACTGTTTTTT. This translates into CASKVYEKLFF.

This chain uses TRBV30 with TRBJ2-7, with D possibly matching TRBD1 (6 bases). V shed 1 base and J shed 1 base, with 14 bases lying between them. The CDR3 contains 15 residues. The V gene's germline CDR1 is GTSNPN and CDR2 SVGIG (reference sequence). This CDR3 is CAWSEGGPLSYEQYF. Written as DNA, the CDR3 is TGTGCCTGGAGTGAAGGGGGACCCCTTTCCTACGAGCAGTACTTC.

The V gene is TRBV7-9, the J gene TRBJ2-1; D not resolved. CDR1 and CDR2 (germline): SEHNR, FQNEAQ (reference sequence). V was cut by 7 bases and J by 5 bases, with 9 bases left in between. The CDR3 covers 12 residues. CDR3 nucleotide sequence: TGTGCCAGCAAGATCGGACACAATGAGCAGTTCTTC. This encodes CASKIGHNEQFF. Full variable domain (rest looked up from reference TRBV7-9 and TRBJ2-1): DTGVSQNPRHKITKRGQNVTFRCDPISEHNRLYWYRQTLGQGPEFLTYFQNEAQLEKSRLLSDRFSAERPKGSFSTLEIQRTEQGDSAMYLCASKIGHNEQFFGPGTRLTVL.

The rearrangement uses TRBV27 and TRBJ1-4; D is perhaps TRBD1 (6 bases). This CDR3 is built from 15 residues. V was pared by 5 bases and J by 8 bases, with 18 bases between. Germline V gene lookup returns CDR1 MNHEY and CDR2 SMNVEV (reference sequence). The CDR3, as DNA: TGTGCCAGCAGTCGGGGGGCCACGCGGGGCGAAAAACTGTTTTTT. It codes for CASSRGATRGEKLFF.

This clone showed up just once. V and J are TRBV5-1 and TRBJ2-5; 10 nucleotides agree with TRBD1. The junction had 9 bases not matched to a gene; V was cut back by 4 bases and J by 3 bases. The CDR3 is made up of 16 amino acids. From germline, CDR1 is SGHRS and CDR2 YFSETQ. CDR3 sequence: CASSHFRGQGKETQYF. DNA of the CDR3: TGCGCCAGCAGCCACTTTAGGGGACAGGGGAAAGAGACCCAGTACTTC.

The rearrangement uses TRBV6-5 and TRBJ1-2; tentatively, D is TRBD1 (6 bases). The germline V and J ends were trimmed by 2 bases and 7 bases, with 11 bases remaining between them. Germline-derived CDR1 and CDR2 are MNHEY and SVGAGI. There are 13 residues in the CDR3. This CDR3 reads CASSYRDTLGYTF. CDR3 in DNA: TGTGCCAGCAGTTACCGGGACACACTTGGCTACACCTTC.

The chain uses TRBV11-2 and TRBJ1-2; 9 nucleotides match TRBD1. Germline trimming cut 4 bases from V and 7 bases from J; bases unmatched to any gene: 4. There are 13 residues in the CDR3. The germline V gene encodes CDR1 SGHAT and CDR2 FQNNGV. CDR3 sequence reads: CASSSQGAGGYTF. The CDR3 DNA reads TGTGCCAGCAGCTCACAGGGGGCGGGTGGCTACACCTTC.

This chain connects TRBV5-6 to TRBJ1-3; D gene unclear. Germline CDR1 is SGHDT and CDR2 is YYEEEE. Trimming stripped 4 bases from V and 1 base from J, with 12 bases between. The CDR3 has 15 amino acids. As DNA, the CDR3 is TGTGCCAGCAGCCTGGAGGGTGGGTCTGGAAACACCATATATTTT. It specifies CASSLEGGSGNTIYF.

The gene calls are TRBV6-5 and TRBJ2-5, with D perhaps assigned TRBD1 or TRBD2 (5 bases each). Looked up from germline, CDR1 is MNHEY and CDR2 is SVGAGI. This CDR3 is 14 amino acids long. V lost 2 bases to trimming and J lost 5 bases, with 12 bases between them. The CDR3 coding sequence is TGTGCCAGCAGTTACAGGGACCGCCCGGAGACCCAGTACTTC. Its protein is CASSYRDRPETQYF.

The V call is TRBV9, the J call TRBJ2-1; 10 nucleotides align to TRBD2. This CDR3 comprises 14 residues. Germline V gene data show CDR1 as SGDLS and CDR2 as YYNGEE. V dropped 3 bases and J dropped 8; count of bases not matched to a gene: 5. CDR3: CASSASLAGDEQFF. Here the CDR3 DNA reads TGTGCCAGCAGCGCATCCCTAGCGGGAGATGAGCAGTTCTTC.

This chain uses TRBV30 with TRBJ2-5; possible D gene TRBD2, 5 bases. The CDR3 totals 14 residues. V dropped 4 bases and J dropped 1 base, with 13 bases sitting between them. Germline V gene sequence: CDR1 GTSNPN, CDR2 SVGIG (reference sequence). The CDR3 loop reads CAWIPSGVQETQYF. The CDR3 nucleotides read TGTGCCTGGATCCCTTCCGGGGTCCAAGAGACCCAGTACTTC.

The chain employs TRBV6-6 and TRBJ1-2, with D perhaps matching TRBD1 (6 bases). V was pared by 6 bases and J by 7 bases, with 15 bases between. Germline CDR1 MNHNY, CDR2 SVGAGI (reference sequence). The CDR3 length is 13 residues. The CDR3 loop reads CASRPPGVGGYTF. CDR3 nucleotide sequence: TGTGCCAGCAGGCCACCAGGGGTGGGTGGCTACACCTTC.

The J gene is TRBJ2-1, the V gene TRBV9; the D is unclear. CDR1 is SGDLS and CDR2 is YYNGEE in the germline V gene. V was trimmed by 3 bases and J by 4 bases, leaving 11 bases between them. The CDR3 covers 14 residues. CDR3 coding DNA: TGTGCCAGCAGCGACGGATCCGGGTACAATGAGCAGTTCTTC. Residues: CASSDGSGYNEQFF.

This clone turned up a few times. The chain carries TRBV4-1 and TRBJ1-5; no clear D. Trimming removed 4 bases at V and 7 bases at J, with 14 bases between. CDR3 length: 14 residues. Germline V lookup: CDR1 MGHRA, CDR2 YSYEKL. CDR3 in DNA: TGCGCCAGCAGCCCCCCGGATCTTTCACAGCCCCAGCATTTT. The encoded protein is CASSPPDLSQPQHF.

This chain links TRBV27 with TRBJ2-2; no reliable D call. There are 14 residues in the CDR3. The germline V gene has CDR1 MNHEY and CDR2 SMNVEV (reference sequence). Trimming stripped 3 bases from V and 4 bases from J, with 9 bases between. CDR3 protein: CASSFGHFTGELFF. In DNA form, the CDR3 reads TGTGCCAGCAGTTTTGGTCATTTCACCGGGGAGCTGTTTTTT.

The chain uses TRBV5-6 and TRBJ1-1, with TRBD1 matching over 7 bases. Germline assignment: CDR1 SGHDT and CDR2 YYEEEE. This CDR3 comprises 17 residues. With V trimmed by 0 bases and J by 1 base, 9 bases remained unmatched. The CDR3 sequence: CASSLAYRGGENTEAFF. CDR3 coding DNA: TGTGCCAGCAGCTTGGCCTATCGAGGGGGCGAGAACACTGAAGCTTTCTTT.

The chain recombines TRBV11-3 with TRBJ2-2; 8 bases map to TRBD2. V was pared by 5 bases and J by 5 bases, with 4 bases of the junction left unmatched. From germline, CDR1 is SGHNT and CDR2 YENEEA. CDR3 length: 14 residues. The CDR3 loop is CASSAGGGTGELFF. CDR3 DNA: TGTGCCAGCAGCGCGGGAGGAGGAACCGGGGAGCTGTTTTTT.

The rearrangement links TRBV7-9 to TRBJ2-7, with TRBD2 matching 10 bases. From germline, CDR1 is SEHNR and CDR2 FQNEAQ (reference sequence). V trimming: 6 bases; J trimming: 7 bases; junction bases outside the gene matches: 9. There are 14 residues in the CDR3. CDR3 loop: CASSASGGIGEQYF. As DNA, the CDR3 is TGTGCCAGCAGTGCTAGCGGGGGCATTGGGGAGCAGTACTTC.

J is TRBJ1-2 and V is TRBV18; weak D call: TRBD1 (6 bases). CDR1 is KGHSH and CDR2 is LQKENI in the germline V gene. V lost 3 bases and J 8 bases, leaving 13 bases between the germline ends. The CDR3 length is 13 residues. The chain's CDR3 is CASSPPGADGYTF. The CDR3 coding sequence is TGTGCCAGCTCACCCCCGGGGGCAGACGGCTACACCTTC.